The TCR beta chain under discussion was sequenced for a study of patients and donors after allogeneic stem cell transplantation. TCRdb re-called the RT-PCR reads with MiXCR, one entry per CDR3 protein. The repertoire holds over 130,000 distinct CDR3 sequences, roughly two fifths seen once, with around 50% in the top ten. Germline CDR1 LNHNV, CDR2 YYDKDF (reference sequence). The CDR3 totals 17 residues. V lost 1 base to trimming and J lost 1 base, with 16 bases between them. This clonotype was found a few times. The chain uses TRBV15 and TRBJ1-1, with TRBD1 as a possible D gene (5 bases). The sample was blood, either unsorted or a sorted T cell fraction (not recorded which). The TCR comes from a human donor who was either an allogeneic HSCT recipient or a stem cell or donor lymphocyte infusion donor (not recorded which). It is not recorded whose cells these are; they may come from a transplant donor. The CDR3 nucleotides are TGTGCCACCAGCAGAGTCAGGGACCGGTCAGGGAACACTGAAGCTTTCTTT. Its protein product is CATSRVRDRSGNTEAFF.